The T cell receptor beta chain under discussion was sequenced for a study of CD8+ T cells in alopecia areata (dated by TCRdb to 2016 to 2018). Study-level background: Skin from C3H/HeJ donors with spontaneous alopecia (about 6-13 months old) was grafted onto female C3H/HeJ recipients aged roughly 6-11 weeks. On the human side, TCRbeta sequencing was run on scalp tissue and on sorted CD4+ and CD8+ peripheral blood T cells from healthy controls and from alopecia areata patients with either patchy or totalis/universalis disease. RNA was obtained with the PAXgene miRNA kit for fixed scalp, the miRNeasy kit for PBMCs, and the RNeasy kit for mouse skin. Scalp clonality was compared among normal scalp (n=4), patchy alopecia areata scalp (n=8), and alopecia totalis/universalis scalp (n=8). Amplification of TCRbeta CDR3 regions was done by immunoSEQ multiplex PCR using 35 Vbeta forward primers and 13 Jbeta reverse primers. To study T cell clonal expansion in alopecia areata, the researchers applied high-throughput TCRbeta sequencing to both the C3H/HeJ mouse model and human patients.

General findings and caveats noted by the study authors: Shared TCR sequences between patients were less evident than in mice, which may be partly attributable to HLA diversity in the patient population. Unlike mouse skin, where gammadelta T cells dominate, normal human skin contains resident alphabeta T cells that get sequenced too, which complicates analysis of the scalp TCR repertoire. Compared with normal scalp, lesional scalp had higher clonality and more expanded CD8+ clones, particularly in alopecia totalis/universalis, a pattern that suggests antigenic drive.

This clone was detected only a few times. Its antigen remains undetermined. Gene names and germline sequences refer to the mouse in this case. The read ends 4 residues before the CDR3 terminus; that terminus is restored from the germline J gene. The CDR3 runs 15 amino acids, cysteine and phenylalanine included. The 33 bases shown cover part of the CDR3, and their frame starts at base 1. Germline trimming amounts to 2 bases on V and 6 bases on J, with 3 as the count of junction bases outside the gene matches. CDR1 and CDR2 were assigned from the germline V gene as NNHDY and SYVADS. To prepare the library, the immunoSEQ multiplex PCR assay was applied. RNA was extracted from all samples and reverse transcribed into cDNA, which served as template for TCR sequencing. SuperScript III was used to make first-strand cDNA, primed with a 2:1 mix of oligo-dT and random hexamers. A synthetic immune receptor repertoire was used to measure amplification bias, and any remaining bias was corrected computationally. Sequencing of the libraries was done on Illumina HiSeq using 60 bp reads that spanned the CDR3 and were read from J toward V. From the authors' description of their analysis: Raw reads were preprocessed for error removal, and CDR3 was defined according to IMGT conventions as running from the conserved cysteine to phenylalanine. Clonality was computed by normalizing Shannon entropy by log2 of the number of productive unique TCRs and subtracting the result from 1. Whether scalp clones were CD4 or CD8 was inferred by matching scalp TCRbeta sequences against CD4 and CD8 repertoires sorted from blood. Drawn from immuneACCESS, this table holds only the in-frame rearrangements with V and J called that TCRdb kept. Clones are partly lost; checked studies trace under half to an unresolved V gene and leave the rest unexplained. V, J and clone size derive from that table, while D and trimming were established from the DNA sequence. This sample has over 100,000 clones, none of them a singleton. The biggest ten clones account for around 20% of the sample.

The chain is encoded by TRBV13-3 joined to TRBJ2-2; 11 bases in the middle match TRBD2. The TCR originated in a C3H/HeJ mouse with alopecia areata. Members of this strain share the MHC haplotype H2-k. Input material: lesional skin. The CDR3 bases that were read are TGTGCCAGCAGTGAAGAGACTGGGGGGGCCGGG. Its translation is CASSEETGGAG. The full CDR3 protein reads CASSEETGGAGQLYF.